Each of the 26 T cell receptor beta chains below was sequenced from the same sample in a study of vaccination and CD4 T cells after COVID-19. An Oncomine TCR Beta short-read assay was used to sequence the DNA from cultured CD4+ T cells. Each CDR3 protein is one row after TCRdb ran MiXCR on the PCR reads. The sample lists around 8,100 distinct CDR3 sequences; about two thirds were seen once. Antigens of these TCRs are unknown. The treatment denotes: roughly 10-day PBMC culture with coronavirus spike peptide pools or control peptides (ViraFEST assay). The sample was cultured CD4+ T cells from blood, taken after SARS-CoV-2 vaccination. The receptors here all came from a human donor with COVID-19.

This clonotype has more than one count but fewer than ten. The CDR3 loop reads CASSFGRTNYGYTF. The CDR3 DNA reads as TGTGCCAGCAGCTTCGGCAGGACTAACTATGGCTACACCTTC. This chain connects TRBV7-9 to TRBJ1-2; no firm D call. V was clipped by 3 bases and J by 0 bases, with 8 bases between them. Germline lookup yields CDR1 SEHNR and CDR2 FQNEAQ (reference sequence). CDR3 length: 14 amino acids. The full variable domain, in which reference TRBV7-9 and TRBJ1-2 provide the parts outside the CDR3, is DTGVSQNPRHKITKRGQNVTFRCDPISEHNRLYWYRQTLGQGPEFLTYFQNEAQLEKSRLLSDRFSAERPKGSFSTLEIQRTEQGDSAMYLCASSFGRTNYGYTFGSGTRLTVV.

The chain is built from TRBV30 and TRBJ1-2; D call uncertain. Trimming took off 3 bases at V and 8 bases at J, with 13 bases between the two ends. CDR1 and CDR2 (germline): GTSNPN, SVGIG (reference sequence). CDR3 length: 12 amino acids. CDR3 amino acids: CAWRTVLWGYTF. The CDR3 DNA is TGTGCCTGGAGGACGGTTCTATGGGGCTACACCTTC.

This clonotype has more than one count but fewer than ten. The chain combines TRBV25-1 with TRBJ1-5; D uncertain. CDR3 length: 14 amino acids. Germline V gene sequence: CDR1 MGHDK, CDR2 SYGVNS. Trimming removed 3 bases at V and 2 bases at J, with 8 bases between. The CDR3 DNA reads TGTGCCAGCAGTGAGGTTGGAGGCAATCAGCCCCAGCATTTT. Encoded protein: CASSEVGGNQPQHF. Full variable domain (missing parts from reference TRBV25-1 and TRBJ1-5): EADIYQTPRYLVIGTGKKITLECSQTMGHDKMYWYQQDPGMELHLIHYSYGVNSTEKGDLSSESTVSRIRTEHFPLTLESARPSHTSQYLCASSEVGGNQPQHFGDGTRLSIL.

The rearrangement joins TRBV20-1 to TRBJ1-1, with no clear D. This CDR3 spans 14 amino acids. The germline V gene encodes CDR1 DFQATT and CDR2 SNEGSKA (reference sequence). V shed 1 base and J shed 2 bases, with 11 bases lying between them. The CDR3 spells CSARAGSTNTEAFF. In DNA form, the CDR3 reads TGCAGTGCTAGAGCCGGGTCTACAAACACTGAAGCTTTCTTT.

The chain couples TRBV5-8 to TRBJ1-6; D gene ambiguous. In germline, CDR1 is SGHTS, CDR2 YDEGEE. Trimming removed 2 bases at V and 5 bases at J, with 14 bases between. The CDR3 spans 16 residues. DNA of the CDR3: TGTGCCAGCAGCTTTGAGGAGTCCAGGCATAATTCACCCCTCCACTTT. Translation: CASSFEESRHNSPLHF.

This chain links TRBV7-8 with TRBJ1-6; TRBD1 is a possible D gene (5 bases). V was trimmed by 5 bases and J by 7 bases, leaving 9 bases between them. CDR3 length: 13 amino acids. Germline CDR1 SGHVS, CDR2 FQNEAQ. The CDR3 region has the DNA TGTGCCAGCAGCCGGGGCGGGAATTCACCCCTCCACTTT. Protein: CASSRGGNSPLHF. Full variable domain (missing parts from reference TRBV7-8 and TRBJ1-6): GAGVSQSPRYKVAKRGQDVALRCDPISGHVSLFWYQQALGQGPEFLTYFQNEAQLDKSGLPSDRFFAERPEGSVSTLKIQRTQQEDSAVYLCASSRGGNSPLHFGNGTRLTVT.

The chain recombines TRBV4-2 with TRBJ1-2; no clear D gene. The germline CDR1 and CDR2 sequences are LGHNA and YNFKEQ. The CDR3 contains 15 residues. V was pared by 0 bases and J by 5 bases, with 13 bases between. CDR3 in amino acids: CASSQDDPLAYGYTF. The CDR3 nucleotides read TGTGCCAGCAGCCAAGATGATCCCCTAGCTTATGGCTACACCTTC.

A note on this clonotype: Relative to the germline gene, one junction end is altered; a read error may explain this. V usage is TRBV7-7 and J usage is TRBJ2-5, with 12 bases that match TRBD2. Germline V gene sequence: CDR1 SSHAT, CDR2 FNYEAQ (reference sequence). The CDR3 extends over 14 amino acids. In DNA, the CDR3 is TGTGCTAGCAGCTCTGGGACTAGCGGGGAGACCCAGTACTTC. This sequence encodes CASSSGTSGETQYF.

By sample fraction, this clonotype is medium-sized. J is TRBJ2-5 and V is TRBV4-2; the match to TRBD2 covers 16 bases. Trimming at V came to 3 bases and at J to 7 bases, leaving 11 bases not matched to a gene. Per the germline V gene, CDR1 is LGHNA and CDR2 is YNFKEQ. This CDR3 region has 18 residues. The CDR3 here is CASSQASGTSGGAGTQYF. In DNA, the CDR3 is TGTGCCAGCAGCCAGGCCTCCGGGACTAGCGGGGGGGCGGGGACCCAGTACTTC.

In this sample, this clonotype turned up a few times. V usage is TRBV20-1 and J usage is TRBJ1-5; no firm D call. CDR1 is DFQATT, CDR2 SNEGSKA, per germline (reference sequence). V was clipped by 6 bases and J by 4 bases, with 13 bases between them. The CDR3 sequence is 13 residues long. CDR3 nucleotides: TGCAGTGCGCCCCGGGCCATGAATCAGCCCCAGCATTTT. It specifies CSAPRAMNQPQHF.

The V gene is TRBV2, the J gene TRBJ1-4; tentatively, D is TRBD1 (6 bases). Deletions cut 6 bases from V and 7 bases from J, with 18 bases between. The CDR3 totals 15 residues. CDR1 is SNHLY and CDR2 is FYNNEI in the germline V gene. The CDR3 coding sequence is TGTGCCAGCAGGCCTATCCGGGACACCGGTGAAAAACTGTTTTTT. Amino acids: CASRPIRDTGEKLFF.

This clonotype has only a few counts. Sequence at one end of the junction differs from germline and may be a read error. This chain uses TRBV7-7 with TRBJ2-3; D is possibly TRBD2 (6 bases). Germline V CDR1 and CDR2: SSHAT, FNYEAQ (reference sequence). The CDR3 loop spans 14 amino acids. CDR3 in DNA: TGTGCTAGCACCCCTGGCGGGAAGACAGATACGCAGTATTTT. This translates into CASTPGGKTDTQYF.

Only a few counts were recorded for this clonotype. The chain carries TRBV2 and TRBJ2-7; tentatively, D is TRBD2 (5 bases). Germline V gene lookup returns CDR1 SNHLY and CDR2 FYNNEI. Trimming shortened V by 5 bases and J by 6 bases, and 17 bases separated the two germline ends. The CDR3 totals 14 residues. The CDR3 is CASSTREEHVEQYF. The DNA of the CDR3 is TGTGCCAGCAGTACACGGGAAGAGCATGTCGAGCAGTACTTC.

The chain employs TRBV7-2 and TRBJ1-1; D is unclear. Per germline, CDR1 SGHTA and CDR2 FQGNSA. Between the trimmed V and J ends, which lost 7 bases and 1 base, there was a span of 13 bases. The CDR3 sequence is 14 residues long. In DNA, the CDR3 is TGTGCCAGCACTCAACGGAATGCGAACACTGAAGCTTTCTTT. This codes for CASTQRNANTEAFF.

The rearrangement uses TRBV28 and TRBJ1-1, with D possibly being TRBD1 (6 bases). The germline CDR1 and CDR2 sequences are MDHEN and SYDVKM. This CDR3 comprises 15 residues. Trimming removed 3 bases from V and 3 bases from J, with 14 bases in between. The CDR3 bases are TGTGCCAGCAGTTTCGGGGGGGCTGGGTACACTGAAGCTTTCTTT. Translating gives CASSFGGAGYTEAFF.

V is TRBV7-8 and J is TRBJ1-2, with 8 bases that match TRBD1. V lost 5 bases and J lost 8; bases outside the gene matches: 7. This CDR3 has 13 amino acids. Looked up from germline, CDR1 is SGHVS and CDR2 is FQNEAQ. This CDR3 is CASSLSGQGGYTF. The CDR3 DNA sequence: TGTGCCAGCAGCCTAAGTGGACAGGGAGGCTACACCTTC.

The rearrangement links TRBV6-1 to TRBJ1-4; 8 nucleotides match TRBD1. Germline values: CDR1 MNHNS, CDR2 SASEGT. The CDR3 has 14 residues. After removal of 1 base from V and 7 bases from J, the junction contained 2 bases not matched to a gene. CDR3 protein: CASSEGTGSEKLFF. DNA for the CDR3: TGTGCCAGCAGTGAAGGGACAGGGAGTGAAAAACTGTTTTTT.

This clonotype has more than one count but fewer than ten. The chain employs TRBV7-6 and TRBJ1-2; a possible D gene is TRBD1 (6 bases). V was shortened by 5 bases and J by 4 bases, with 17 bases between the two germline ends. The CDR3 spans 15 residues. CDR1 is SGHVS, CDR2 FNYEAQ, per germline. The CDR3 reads CASSPAGASGYGYTF. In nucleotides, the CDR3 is TGTGCCAGCAGCCCCGCGGGGGCTTCGGGCTATGGCTACACCTTC.

CDR3 amino acids: CASSLMGGEGNQPQHF. The CDR3 bases are TGTGCCAGCAGCTTAATGGGGGGTGAGGGCAATCAGCCCCAGCATTTT. The chain is built from TRBV7-2 and TRBJ1-5; a weak D match, TRBD1 (5 bases). The CDR3 is made up of 16 amino acids. Trimming shortened V by 2 bases and J by 2 bases, and 13 bases separated the two germline ends. Germline V gene sequence: CDR1 SGHTA, CDR2 FQGNSA.

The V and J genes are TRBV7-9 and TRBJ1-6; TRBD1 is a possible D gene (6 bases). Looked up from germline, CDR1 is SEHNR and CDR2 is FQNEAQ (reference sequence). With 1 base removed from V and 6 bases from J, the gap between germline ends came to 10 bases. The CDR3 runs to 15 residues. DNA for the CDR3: TGTGCCAGCAGCTTAGGGGACATGGGTAATTCACCCCTCCACTTT. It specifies CASSLGDMGNSPLHF. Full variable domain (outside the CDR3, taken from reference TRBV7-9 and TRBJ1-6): DTGVSQNPRHKITKRGQNVTFRCDPISEHNRLYWYRQTLGQGPEFLTYFQNEAQLEKSRLLSDRFSAERPKGSFSTLEIQRTEQGDSAMYLCASSLGDMGNSPLHFGNGTRLTVT.

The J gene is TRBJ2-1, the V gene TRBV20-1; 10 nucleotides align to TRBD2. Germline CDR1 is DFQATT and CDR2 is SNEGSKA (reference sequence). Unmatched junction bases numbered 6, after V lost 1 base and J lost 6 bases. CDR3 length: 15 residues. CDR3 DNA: TGCAGTGCTAGAGGCCTACTAGCGGGGCTCAATGAGCAGTTCTTC. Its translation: CSARGLLAGLNEQFF.

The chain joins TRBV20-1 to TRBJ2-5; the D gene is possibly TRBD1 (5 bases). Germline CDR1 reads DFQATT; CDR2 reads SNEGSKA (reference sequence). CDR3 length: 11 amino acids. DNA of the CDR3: TGCAGCCTCCGACAGAAAGAGACCCAGTACTTC. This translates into CSLRQKETQYF.

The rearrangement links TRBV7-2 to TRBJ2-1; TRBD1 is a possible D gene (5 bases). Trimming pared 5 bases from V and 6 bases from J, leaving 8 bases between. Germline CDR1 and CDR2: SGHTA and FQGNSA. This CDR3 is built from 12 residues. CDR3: CASSVRGNEQFF. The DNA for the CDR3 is TGTGCCAGCAGCGTAAGGGGCAATGAGCAGTTCTTC.

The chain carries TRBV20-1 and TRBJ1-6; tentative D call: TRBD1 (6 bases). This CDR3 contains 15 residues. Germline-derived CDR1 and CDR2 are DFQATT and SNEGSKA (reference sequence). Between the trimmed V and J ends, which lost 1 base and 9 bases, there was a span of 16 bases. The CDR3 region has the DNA TGCAGTGCTAGAGCGGCCGGGGGCTGGGGTTCACCCCTCCACTTT. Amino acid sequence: CSARAAGGWGSPLHF.

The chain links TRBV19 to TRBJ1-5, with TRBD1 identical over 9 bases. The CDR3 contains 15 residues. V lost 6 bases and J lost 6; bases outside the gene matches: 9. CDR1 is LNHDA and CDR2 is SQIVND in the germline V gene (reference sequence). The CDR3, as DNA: TGTGCCAGTAGAAAAGACAGGGGGGAGTTTCAGCCCCAGCATTTT. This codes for CASRKDRGEFQPQHF.

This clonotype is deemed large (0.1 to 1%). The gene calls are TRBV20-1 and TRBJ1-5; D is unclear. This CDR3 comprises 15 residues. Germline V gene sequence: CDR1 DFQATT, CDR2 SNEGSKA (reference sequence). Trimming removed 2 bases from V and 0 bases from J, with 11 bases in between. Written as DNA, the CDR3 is TGCAGTGCTAGAAAGTCGGTGGATAGCAATCAGCCCCAGCATTTT. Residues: CSARKSVDSNQPQHF.